Below are 5 T cell receptor beta chains sequenced from a single sample in a study of monozygotic twins with inflammatory bowel disease. TCRdb re-analyzed the 5' RACE reads; it lists each CDR3 protein once, without DNA. The sample includes approximately 400,000 distinct CDR3 sequences. The sequenced material came from blood. These receptors all come from a human donor with ulcerative colitis or Crohn's disease, or a healthy co-twin of an affected twin (not recorded which).

The chain combines TRBV5-1 with TRBJ2-3. Looked up from germline, CDR1 is SGHRS and CDR2 is YFSETQ. CDR3 length: 14 amino acids. The CDR3: CASSASLQSNTQYF.

The chain joins TRBV3-1 to TRBJ2-3; TCRdb picks TRBD2, but there is no DNA to check that call. The germline V gene has CDR1 LGHDT and CDR2 YNNKEL (reference sequence). The CDR3 sequence is 18 residues long. The CDR3 spells CASSQGGDSGGLQDTQYF.

V gene TRBV20-1 combines with J gene TRBJ1-4. This CDR3 has 14 residues. Germline CDR1 is DFQATT and CDR2 is SNEGSKA (reference sequence). CDR3 residues: CSARSTTTNEKLFF.

V usage is TRBV11-3 and J usage is TRBJ1-5; the D call of TRBD1 rests on TCRdb alone, since no DNA is present to check it. Per germline, CDR1 SGHNT and CDR2 YENEEA. This CDR3 is 20 amino acids long. The CDR3: CASSVSPTGRTGASNQPQHF.

This chain uses TRBV3-1 with TRBJ1-5. Germline CDR1 reads LGHDT; CDR2 reads YNNKEL (reference sequence). The CDR3 sequence is 14 residues long. This CDR3 reads CASSTTVSNQPQHF.